This T cell receptor (beta chain) emerged from a study of cytomegalovirus exposure and HLA in healthy donors. About the study: In a previous analysis, 117 million unique TCR beta sequences were found from roughly 180 million T cells. The Caucasian-associated ancestry cluster held under 90% of 300 to 500 genotyped donors.

PCR primers comprised 60 Vbeta and 13 Jbeta primers. Produced via immunoSEQ multiplex PCR; TCRdb's table is partial and in-frame only. Here the sample spans a few hundred thousand clones, 85% to 95% being singletons. Turning to this clone: Its specificity is not known.

Germline V lookup: CDR1 MNHEY, CDR2 SVGAGI. The length of the CDR3 is 16 residues. Trimming at V came to 3 bases and at J to 8 bases, leaving 10 bases not matched to a gene. General study points: Reports indicate that TCR beta sequences accurately predicted the HLA-A and HLA-B alleles of most subjects. With further analysis later on, most CMV-associated TCR beta chains appeared HLA-restricted.

The sequenced material came from PBMCs. The V call is TRBV6-5, the J call TRBJ1-4; 9 bases map to TRBD1. The clonotype was recovered from a girl aged 2-10 years in good health and CMV-seronegative. CDR3 amino acids: CASSYNVQGAREKLFF. The CDR3 DNA follows: TGTGCCAGCAGTTATAACGTACAGGGGGCGCGAGAAAAACTGTTTTTT.